This T cell receptor (beta chain) was retrieved from a study of neurological immune-mediated disorders. Over 180 million TCR-beta sequences (from 15-18 subjects) were yielded by each sequencing run. TCRdb re-derived calls from the 5' RACE reads in MiXCR, one entry per CDR3 protein. The data contain some 30,000 distinct CDR3 sequences, 20% to 25% of them singletons. The junction had 9 bases not matched to a gene; V was cut back by 6 bases and J by 2 bases. Germline V CDR1 and CDR2: SQVTM, ANQGSEA. The CDR3 has 14 residues. The chain couples TRBV29-1 to TRBJ2-7; 8 bases fit TRBD1. Sequencing was performed on PBMCs. This sequence was found in a woman aged 55-69 years in good health. The CDR3 DNA reads as TGCAGCGTGTACCGGGACAGGAACACCTACGAGCAGTACTTC. It is translated as CSVYRDRNTYEQYF.